Listed here are 5 T cell receptor beta chains from one sample, sequenced in a study of T cells in Graves' hyperthyroidism and ophthalmopathy. Amplification yielded TCR beta CDR3 regions, with RNA transcripts as the source. The TCR CDR3 was amplified in a first-round RT-PCR using the HTBI primer set. Each CDR3 protein is one row after TCRdb ran MiXCR on the multiplex PCR reads. Here the sample spans some 800,000 distinct CDR3 sequences, more than 30% being singletons. Sample: blood. The receptor source for this set is a man aged 18 to 35 with Graves' hyperthyroidism.

In its sample, this clonotype was seen many times. This chain joins TRBV9 and TRBJ1-2; D gene unclear. The CDR3 is 13 amino acids. Germline V CDR1 and CDR2: SGDLS, YYNGEE. With 7 bases removed from V and 4 bases from J, the gap between germline ends came to 14 bases. This chain's CDR3 is CASSRPGSYGYTF. As DNA, the CDR3 is TGTGCCAGCTCCCGACCGGGGAGCTATGGCTACACCTTC.

This chain links TRBV19 with TRBJ2-1, with D hard to call. Trimming pared 4 bases from V and 6 bases from J, leaving 7 bases between. Germline CDR1 and CDR2: LNHDA and SQIVND (reference sequence). The CDR3 totals 12 residues. CDR3 bases: TGTGCCAGTAGTAGAGTGGGCAATGAGCAGTTCTTC. This translates into CASSRVGNEQFF.

Only a few counts were recorded for this clonotype. In DNA, the CDR3 is TGTGCCAGCATTAAACAGACAAGTTATAGCAATCAGCCCCAGCATTTT. Its translation is CASIKQTSYSNQPQHF. The chain combines TRBV6-1 with TRBJ1-5; D is ambiguous. The CDR3 consists of 16 residues. Trimming took 7 bases from V and 0 from J, leaving 16 bases between them. Per the germline V gene, CDR1 is MNHNS and CDR2 is SASEGT.

CDR3 in amino acids: CASSSGFSGTSYEQYF. The CDR3 DNA sequence: TGTGCCAGCAGCTCGGGCTTTAGCGGCACATCCTACGAGCAGTACTTC. The chain links TRBV5-5 to TRBJ2-7, with TRBD2 as a possible D gene (6 bases). The V end lost 3 bases, the J end lost 1 base, and 17 bases lay between the germline ends. Germline V gives CDR1 SGHKS, CDR2 YYEKEE (reference sequence). The CDR3 totals 16 residues.

This clonotype was seen only once. The chain is built from TRBV25-1 and TRBJ2-6; D not resolved. The CDR3 totals 13 residues. Germline V gives CDR1 MGHDK, CDR2 SYGVNS. Trimming removed 5 bases from V and 3 bases from J, with 5 bases in between. The CDR3 reads CASSFIGANVLTF. For the CDR3, the DNA is TGTGCCAGCAGTTTCATTGGGGCCAACGTCCTGACTTTC.